What follows is one T cell receptor (beta chain) and its context. Next came a second PCR, run for about 6 to 12 cycles, which used a sample-barcoded 5' primer along with a J-beta primer mix. TCRdb reprocessed the 5' RACE reads via MiXCR and lists one record per CDR3 protein. Of some 710,000 distinct CDR3 sequences in the sample, 20% to 25% are singletons; the top ten hold roughly a fifth. This sample is part of a study of blood T cells in healthy people across ages. On the study more broadly: About one barcoded beta molecule per two T cells came from capture by template switching.

The CDR3 loop spans 13 amino acids. V was clipped by 4 bases and J by 7 bases; unmatched bases: 6. In germline, CDR1 is LNHDA, CDR2 SQIVND (reference sequence). The source is a man aged 65 to 79 in good health. This chain joins TRBV19 and TRBJ2-5; 7 bases agree with TRBD2. The sequencing sample was made of blood. The CDR3 DNA sequence: TGTGCCAGTAGTAGTAGACTAGCTGGGACCCAGTACTTC. The encoded protein is CASSSRLAGTQYF.